Each of the 27 T cell receptor beta chains below was sequenced from the same sample in a study of cytomegalovirus exposure and HLA in healthy donors. Some clones are missing from TCRdb's copy, which holds only in-frame ones; the method was immunoSEQ multiplex PCR. The sample shows some 140,000 clones, about nine tenths of them seen only once. The sequencing sample was made of PBMCs. The receptors shown here come from a woman aged 25 to 39 in good health and CMV-seropositive.

The V gene is TRBV7-2, the J gene TRBJ1-2; the D gene is possibly TRBD1 (6 bases). Trimming shortened V by 2 bases and J by 10 bases, and 17 bases separated the two germline ends. Germline-derived CDR1 and CDR2 are SGHTA and FQGNSA. CDR3 length equals 14 residues. The CDR3: CASSLSVDSKDYTF. The CDR3 DNA sequence: TGTGCCAGCAGCTTATCAGTGGACAGTAAGGACTACACCTTC.

In nucleotides, the CDR3 is TGCGCCAGCAGCTCCTTCGGACTAGCGGGAGAGGAGACCCAGTACTTC. This translates into CASSSFGLAGEETQYF. V gene TRBV5-1 combines with J gene TRBJ2-5; 13 bases map to TRBD2. J gave up 5 bases and V 3 bases, and 7 bases lay outside the gene matches. CDR3 size: 16 residues. Germline loops: CDR1 SGHRS, CDR2 YFSETQ.

The CDR3 loop reads CASSIDRWGQDISMAQHF. The CDR3 nucleotides read TGTGCCAGTAGTATAGATCGTTGGGGACAGGATATTAGTATGGCCCAGCATTTT. The chain joins TRBV19 to TRBJ1-5; 8 bases are shared with TRBD1. Germline lookup yields CDR1 LNHDA and CDR2 SQIVND (reference sequence). The V gene end was trimmed by 0 bases and the J gene end by 11 bases; junction bases not matched to a gene: 18. The CDR3 has 18 amino acids. Full variable domain (outside the CDR3, taken from reference TRBV19 and TRBJ1-5): DGGITQSPKYLFRKEGQNVTLSCEQNLNHDAMYWYRQDPGQGLRLIYYSQIVNDFQKGDIAEGYSVSREKKESFPLTVTSAQKNPTAFYLCASSIDRWGQDISMAQHFGDGTRLSIL.

The genes are TRBV7-2 and TRBJ2-3; D remains unclear. The length of the CDR3 is 13 residues. The V gene's germline CDR1 is SGHTA and CDR2 FQGNSA. V shed 5 bases and J shed 1 base, with 7 bases lying between them. In DNA, the CDR3 is TGTGCCAGCAGCCTTCAGGGCACAGATACGCAGTATTTT. It is translated as CASSLQGTDTQYF.

This clone was picked up one time. This rearrangement joins TRBV19 to TRBJ2-3; no definite D call. CDR3 size: 14 residues. Trimming stripped 3 bases from V and 2 bases from J, with 9 bases between. The germline CDR1 and CDR2 sequences are LNHDA and SQIVND (reference sequence). CDR3 residues: CASSIGGYTDTQYF. The CDR3 region has the DNA TGTGCCAGTAGTATCGGCGGTTACACAGATACGCAGTATTTT.

The chain uses TRBV29-1 and TRBJ2-5; possibly TRBD1 for D (6 bases). V shed 4 bases and J shed 5 bases, with 14 bases lying between them. CDR1 is SQVTM and CDR2 is ANQGSEA in the germline V gene. CDR3 length equals 13 residues. As DNA, the CDR3 is TGCAGCGTTGCCCCGAGGGGGTTGGAGACCCAGTACTTC. Translation: CSVAPRGLETQYF.

The rearrangement uses TRBV6-6 and TRBJ1-1; 7 nucleotides match TRBD1. Germline V gives CDR1 MNHNY, CDR2 SVGAGI (reference sequence). The CDR3 contains 15 residues. Trimming cost V 0 bases and J 4 bases; bases outside gene matches: 5. This CDR3 reads CASSYSGYRGTEAFF. The DNA for the CDR3 is TGTGCCAGCAGTTACTCGGGGTACAGGGGCACTGAAGCTTTCTTT.

The chain recombines TRBV2 with TRBJ1-6, with TRBD1 as a possible D gene (5 bases). The ends were cut back, 8 bases at V and 6 bases at J, with 11 bases in the middle. Per the germline V gene, CDR1 is SNHLY and CDR2 is FYNNEI. The CDR3 length is 13 residues. The CDR3 coding sequence is TGTGCCAGCGGAGGGGATCGTAATTCACCCCTCCACTTT. Its translation: CASGGDRNSPLHF.

The J gene is TRBJ2-7, the V gene TRBV7-6; D is perhaps TRBD2 (6 bases). Trimming removed 1 base at V and 2 bases at J, with 12 bases between. CDR3 size: 15 residues. The germline CDR1 and CDR2 sequences are SGHVS and FNYEAQ. The DNA of the CDR3 is TGTGCCAGCAGCTTAGGGCCTGCTAGCGCCTACGAGCAGTACTTC. Residues: CASSLGPASAYEQYF.

The V call is TRBV5-1, the J call TRBJ2-1; 11 bases align to TRBD2. The CDR3 runs to 17 residues. Trimming at V came to 1 base and at J to 3 bases, leaving 6 bases not matched to a gene. Germline V gene lookup returns CDR1 SGHRS and CDR2 YFSETQ. This CDR3 is CASSLTPTSGSYNEQFF. The CDR3 bases are TGCGCCAGCAGCTTGACCCCTACTAGCGGGAGCTACAATGAGCAGTTCTTC. The whole variable domain, remainder taken from reference TRBV5-1 and TRBJ2-1, is KAGVTQTPRYLIKTRGQQVTLSCSPISGHRSVSWYQQTPGQGLQFLFEYFSETQRNKGNFPGRFSGRQFSNSRSEMNVSTLELGDSALYLCASSLTPTSGSYNEQFFGPGTRLTVL.

This clone was seen just once. The chain carries TRBV9 and TRBJ2-5, with TRBD1 matching 10 bases. Trimming at V came to 0 bases and at J to 5 bases, leaving 4 bases not matched to a gene. The CDR3 runs 15 residues. The germline CDR1 and CDR2 sequences are SGDLS and YYNGEE. The CDR3 spells CASSVGGQGVETQYF. The CDR3 bases are TGTGCCAGCAGCGTAGGTGGACAGGGGGTTGAGACCCAGTACTTC. The full variable domain, in which reference TRBV9 and TRBJ2-5 provide the parts outside the CDR3, is DSGVTQTPKHLITATGQRVTLRCSPRSGDLSVYWYQQSLDQGLQFLIQYYNGEERAKGNILERFSAQQFPDLHSELNLSSLELGDSALYFCASSVGGQGVETQYFGPGTRLLVL.

The chain recombines TRBV10-2 with TRBJ2-1; 9 bases line up with TRBD2. The CDR3 consists of 14 residues. J lost 6 bases, V lost 3 bases, and 3 bases had no gene match. Germline CDR1 and CDR2: WSHSY and SAAADI. The CDR3 nucleotides read TGCGCCAGCAGTGATGGGACTAGCCTCAATGAGCAGTTCTTC. Its protein is CASSDGTSLNEQFF.

The chain carries TRBV11-2 and TRBJ2-7; no clear D gene. V dropped 7 bases and J dropped 4 bases, with 14 bases sitting between them. CDR1 is SGHAT, CDR2 FQNNGV, per germline. The CDR3 contains 13 residues. CDR3 bases: TGTGCCAGCAATCGGATCGGGTCATACGAGCAGTACTTC. Its translation is CASNRIGSYEQYF.

V usage is TRBV2 and J usage is TRBJ1-1, with no clear D. Germline V lookup: CDR1 SNHLY, CDR2 FYNNEI. V dropped 9 bases and J dropped 5 bases, with 13 bases sitting between them. This CDR3 region has 12 residues. This CDR3 is CASLVSETEAFF. The CDR3 nucleotides read TGTGCCAGTCTTGTCTCGGAGACTGAAGCTTTCTTT.

This sequence joins TRBV6-5 and TRBJ2-5; D is perhaps TRBD1 (6 bases). In germline, CDR1 is MNHEY, CDR2 SVGAGI. This CDR3 comprises 15 residues. The ends were cut back, 6 bases at V and 1 base at J, with 15 bases in the middle. The CDR3: CASSHRVGGQETQYF. CDR3 in DNA: TGTGCCAGCAGCCACAGGGTGGGTGGCCAAGAGACCCAGTACTTC.

This chain joins TRBV14 and TRBJ2-1; D possibly corresponds to TRBD2 (6 bases). CDR1 is SGHDN and CDR2 is FVKESK in the germline V gene. V was trimmed by 2 bases and J by 2 bases, leaving 31 bases between them. The CDR3 sequence is 22 residues long. This CDR3 reads CASSQSTQRVSSLGVAYNEQFF. In nucleotides, the CDR3 is TGTGCCAGCAGCCAAAGTACTCAGCGGGTTAGTTCGCTGGGGGTAGCCTACAATGAGCAGTTCTTC.

The V and J genes are TRBV5-1 and TRBJ2-7; 9 bases agree with TRBD1. The CDR3 is 15 residues long. J gave up 2 bases and V 4 bases, and 7 bases lay outside the gene matches. Germline CDR1 SGHRS, CDR2 YFSETQ. CDR3 bases: TGCGCCAGCAGCCTTCTTGGGACAGGGACCTACGAGCAGTACTTC. Its protein product is CASSLLGTGTYEQYF.

This clone was observed once. The chain links TRBV20-1 to TRBJ2-1; TRBD2 aligns across 7 bases. CDR1 and CDR2 from the germline V gene are DFQATT and SNEGSKA (reference sequence). The length of the CDR3 is 11 residues. V was pared by 8 bases and J by 15 bases, with 13 bases of the junction left unmatched. CDR3 sequence reads: CSPRGTRWGFF. CDR3 nucleotide sequence: TGCAGTCCGCGGGGGACTCGGTGGGGGTTCTTC.

The V and J genes are TRBV28 and TRBJ2-5, with a possible D match to TRBD2 (7 bases). V was trimmed by 7 bases and J by 4 bases, leaving 16 bases between them. The CDR3 totals 14 residues. Looked up from germline, CDR1 is MDHEN and CDR2 is SYDVKM. The CDR3 reads CASTLGGAGETQYF. The CDR3 DNA is TGTGCCAGCACCCTAGGGGGGGCAGGAGAGACCCAGTACTTC.

This chain links TRBV15 with TRBJ2-5; a weak D match, TRBD1 (5 bases). V shed 0 bases and J shed 4 bases, with 6 bases lying between them. The CDR3 has 13 residues. Per germline, CDR1 LNHNV and CDR2 YYDKDF (reference sequence). This CDR3 reads CATSREGPETQYF. CDR3 bases: TGTGCCACCAGCAGAGAGGGGCCAGAGACCCAGTACTTC.

V and J are TRBV5-1 and TRBJ2-2; tentative D call: TRBD1 (6 bases). V lost 4 bases to trimming and J lost 1 base, with 11 bases between them. Germline V gives CDR1 SGHRS, CDR2 YFSETQ. The CDR3 covers 15 residues. The CDR3 bases are TGCGCCAGCAGCCACAGGGCGGTGAACACCGGGGAGCTGTTTTTT. Its translation: CASSHRAVNTGELFF.

The chain recombines TRBV10-2 with TRBJ1-2; 8 bases are a match to TRBD1. The CDR3 covers 14 residues. The V and J ends lost 8 bases and 8 bases, in that order; junction bases with no gene match: 13. In germline, CDR1 is WSHSY, CDR2 SAAADI. As DNA, the CDR3 is TGCGCCAGCGGCCCGGGACAGGAGCTAGCAGGCTACACCTTC. This sequence encodes CASGPGQELAGYTF.

The chain is built from TRBV7-9 and TRBJ2-7; the match to TRBD1 covers 8 bases. V trimming: 0 bases; J trimming: 2 bases; junction bases outside the gene matches: 3. The CDR3 has 15 amino acids. Germline assignment: CDR1 SEHNR and CDR2 FQNEAQ (reference sequence). The CDR3 loop reads CASSLATGGTYEQYF. The CDR3 coding sequence is TGTGCCAGCAGCTTAGCCACAGGGGGGACCTACGAGCAGTACTTC.

This chain uses TRBV28 with TRBJ1-5, with D possibly being TRBD1 (6 bases). V dropped 7 bases and J dropped 5 bases, with 9 bases sitting between them. The CDR3 spans 12 residues. Per the germline V gene, CDR1 is MDHEN and CDR2 is SYDVKM. CDR3 sequence: CASKTGHQPQHF. In DNA, the CDR3 is TGTGCCAGCAAAACAGGGCATCAGCCCCAGCATTTT.

The CDR3 region is CASSPRLGGNEQFF. CDR3 sequence (DNA): TGTGCCAGCTCACCCCGCTTAGGGGGTAATGAGCAGTTCTTC. The rearrangement uses TRBV18 and TRBJ2-1, with D tentatively TRBD1 (6 bases). V was cut by 3 bases and J by 7 bases, with 13 bases left in between. This CDR3 has 14 amino acids. In germline, CDR1 is KGHSH, CDR2 LQKENI.

The J gene is TRBJ2-4, the V gene TRBV19, with unresolved D. From germline, CDR1 is LNHDA and CDR2 SQIVND (reference sequence). CDR3 length: 10 amino acids. CDR3 sequence (DNA): TGTTGTTTTAAGGCGGTTTTTCAGTACTTC. Amino acid sequence: CCFKAVFQYF.

The chain carries TRBV27 and TRBJ1-2, with D perhaps TRBD1 (5 bases). In germline, CDR1 is MNHEY, CDR2 SMNVEV (reference sequence). The CDR3 consists of 14 residues. V lost 6 bases to trimming and J lost 5 bases, with 16 bases between them. The CDR3 region has the DNA TGTGCCAGCAGGTTAACAGGAAGCCGATATGGCTACACCTTC. It codes for CASRLTGSRYGYTF.